What follows are 32 T cell receptor beta chains derived from one specimen sequenced in a study of blood T cell repertoires in COVID-19. This table comes from immunoSEQ multiplex PCR, and its TCRdb copy is limited to in-frame clones, with some not included. The data contain 380,000 or so clones, more than 80% of them seen just once; the ten biggest clones take up 1% to 1.5%. Input material: peripheral blood. Receptors originate from a man between 40 and 49 years old with acute or convalescent COVID-19.

DNA for the CDR3: TGTGCCAGCAGCCAGGGCTCCGAAAAACTGTTTTTT. It yields the protein CASSQGSEKLFF. The chain links TRBV7-9 to TRBJ1-4; TRBD1 might be the D (5 bases). There are 12 residues in the CDR3. V dropped 5 bases and J dropped 8 bases, with 9 bases sitting between them. CDR1 is SEHNR, CDR2 FQNEAQ, per germline (reference sequence).

The V and J genes are TRBV6-1 and TRBJ2-7, with D possibly matching TRBD2 (6 bases). Per the germline V gene, CDR1 is MNHNS and CDR2 is SASEGT. Trimming shortened V by 3 bases and J by 4 bases, and 13 bases separated the two germline ends. CDR3 size: 14 residues. The CDR3 sequence is CASSEQRESYEQYF. In DNA, the CDR3 is TGTGCCAGCAGTGAGCAACGGGAGTCGTACGAGCAGTACTTC.

V and J are TRBV27 and TRBJ2-5, with 10 nucleotides matching TRBD1. CDR1 and CDR2 (germline): MNHEY, SMNVEV (reference sequence). CDR3 length equals 15 residues. V was pared by 6 bases and J by 5 bases, with 9 bases of the junction left unmatched. CDR3 loop: CASRPDRGYRETQYF. CDR3 bases: TGTGCCAGCAGACCGGACAGGGGGTACCGGGAGACCCAGTACTTC.

This clone was seen only once. The CDR3 nucleotides are TGTGCCAGCAGTGTAGTAGACAGGGGGGCCTACGAGCAGTACTTC. This codes for CASSVVDRGAYEQYF. This chain links TRBV28 with TRBJ2-7; 9 bases are shared with TRBD1. The CDR3 loop spans 15 amino acids. The ends lost 5 bases at V and 2 bases at J; junction bases unmatched: 7. Per the germline V gene, CDR1 is MDHEN and CDR2 is SYDVKM.

The CDR3 region is CASSGSRDSGSTNEKLFF. In DNA, the CDR3 is TGTGCCAGCAGCGGCTCCCGGGACAGCGGGTCGACTAATGAAAAACTGTTTTTT. This chain uses TRBV11-2 with TRBJ1-4; 7 nucleotides align to TRBD1. The CDR3 contains 18 residues. With 5 bases clipped from V and 2 bases from J, the junction kept 14 bases outside the gene matches. Germline V gene lookup returns CDR1 SGHAT and CDR2 FQNNGV.

V and J are TRBV15 and TRBJ2-7, with TRBD2 matching over 10 bases. V dropped 0 bases and J dropped 1; count of bases not matched to a gene: 18. Germline V gene sequence: CDR1 LNHNV, CDR2 YYDKDF (reference sequence). This CDR3 has 21 residues. The CDR3 loop reads CATSRDPRSAGTSVKSYEQYF. The DNA for the CDR3 is TGTGCCACCAGCAGAGATCCTAGGTCCGCCGGGACTAGCGTAAAGTCCTACGAGCAGTACTTC.

This chain connects TRBV11-2 to TRBJ2-7; tentatively, D is TRBD1 (5 bases). CDR1 and CDR2 from the germline V gene are SGHAT and FQNNGV. The germline V and J ends were trimmed by 4 bases and 10 bases, with 20 bases remaining between them. This CDR3 is built from 14 residues. The CDR3 nucleotides are TGTGCCAGCAGCTCCGCTTTAGGGGCCTCTATACAGTACTTC. Translated: CASSSALGASIQYF.

The gene calls are TRBV21-1 and TRBJ1-2. TRBV21-1 is given as a pseudogene. CDR3 size: 14 residues. The CDR3 loop reads CASSKAAPGYGYTF. DNA for the CDR3: TGTGCCAGCAGCAAAGCAGCTCCTGGCTATGGCTACACCTTC.

J is TRBJ1-3 and V is TRBV30; D is ambiguous. Trimming took 2 bases from V and 0 from J, leaving 14 bases between them. The CDR3 covers 16 residues. CDR1 is GTSNPN and CDR2 is SVGIG in the germline V gene (reference sequence). CDR3 DNA sequence: TGTGCCTGGAGTCCTGGGCGAGTCTTCTCTGGAAACACCATATATTTT. Encoded protein: CAWSPGRVFSGNTIYF.

The V gene is TRBV29-1, the J gene TRBJ1-1; D uncertain. The CDR3 length is 9 residues. V shed 7 bases and J shed 7 bases, with 7 bases lying between them. In germline, CDR1 is SQVTM, CDR2 ANQGSEA. The CDR3 reads CSAGREAFF. CDR3 in DNA: TGCAGCGCGGGCCGTGAAGCTTTCTTT. Using reference TRBV29-1 and TRBJ1-1 for the parts outside the CDR3, the full variable domain is SAVISQKPSRDICQRGTSLTIQCQVDSQVTMMFWYRQQPGQSLTLIATANQGSEATYESGFVIDKFPISRPNLTFSTLTVSNMSPEDSSIYLCSAGREAFFGQGTRLTVV.

The V and J genes are TRBV6-5 and TRBJ2-4; TRBD2 matches at 7 bases. The CDR3 consists of 14 residues. The germline V gene encodes CDR1 MNHEY and CDR2 SVGAGI. The CDR3 region is CARTGGSTKNIQYF. The CDR3 nucleotides read TGTGCGAGGACGGGGGGTTCGACCAAAAACATTCAGTACTTC.

J is TRBJ1-2 and V is TRBV5-1, with 8 nucleotides matching TRBD1. This CDR3 is 12 amino acids long. Germline-derived CDR1 and CDR2 are SGHRS and YFSETQ. V lost 3 bases to trimming and J lost 8 bases; unmatched junction nucleotides: 3. CDR3 region: CASSSDRVGYTF. The CDR3, as DNA: TGCGCCAGCAGCTCGGACAGGGTCGGCTACACCTTC.

The chain recombines TRBV5-1 with TRBJ2-5, with TRBD2 matching 9 bases. Germline V gene lookup returns CDR1 SGHRS and CDR2 YFSETQ. The CDR3 covers 16 residues. J was trimmed by 2 bases and V by 4 bases; bases with no gene match: 9. DNA for the CDR3: TGCGCCAGCAGCCTACGCCCTGCGGGGGGGCAAGAGACCCAGTACTTC. The encoded protein is CASSLRPAGGQETQYF.

CDR3 region: CATLPSPGGTGGTQYF. CDR3 bases: TGTGCCACCCTCCCTTCACCTGGCGGTACCGGTGGGACCCAGTACTTC. This chain joins TRBV19 and TRBJ2-5, with unresolved D. Germline-derived CDR1 and CDR2 are LNHDA and SQIVND (reference sequence). V lost 10 bases and J 7 bases, leaving 28 bases between the germline ends. The CDR3 extends over 16 amino acids. Filled out from reference TRBV19 and TRBJ2-5, the complete variable domain reads DGGITQSPKYLFRKEGQNVTLSCEQNLNHDAMYWYRQDPGQGLRLIYYSQIVNDFQKGDIAEGYSVSREKKESFPLTVTSAQKNPTAFYLCATLPSPGGTGGTQYFGPGTRLLVL.

The rearrangement joins TRBV12-3 or TRBV12-4 to TRBJ2-7, with D unclear. V was clipped by 5 bases and J by 9 bases, with 17 bases between them. This CDR3 comprises 13 residues. CDR3 sequence: CASSPNEISRQYF. Here the CDR3 DNA reads TGTGCCAGCAGTCCCAACGAAATCTCGAGGCAGTACTTC.

J is TRBJ1-1 and V is TRBV7-3; weak D call: TRBD1 (6 bases). Trimming removed 6 bases at V and 0 bases at J, with 8 bases between. The CDR3 runs to 13 residues. CDR1 and CDR2 from the germline V gene are SGHTA and FQGTGA. The CDR3 DNA reads TGTGCCAGCAGGGGGACATTGAACACTGAAGCTTTCTTT. Its protein is CASRGTLNTEAFF.

The V and J genes are TRBV10-3 and TRBJ2-3; the match to TRBD2 covers 12 bases. The germline CDR1 and CDR2 sequences are ENHRY and SYGVKD. V dropped 8 bases and J dropped 1; count of bases not matched to a gene: 13. This CDR3 contains 18 residues. The CDR3 nucleotides are TGTGCCATCCGGTCCTCGGGGCTAGCGGGAGGGGGCACAGATACGCAGTATTTT. Its translation: CAIRSSGLAGGGTDTQYF.

In DNA form, the CDR3 reads TGTGCCAGCTCACCCTGGGACAGTAATTCACCCCTCCACTTT. Translation gives CASSPWDSNSPLHF. V usage is TRBV18 and J usage is TRBJ1-6; 7 positions agree with TRBD1. Germline V gene sequence: CDR1 KGHSH, CDR2 LQKENI. There are 14 residues in the CDR3. V lost 3 bases and J lost 6; bases outside the gene matches: 2.

This clone was found a few times. The chain uses TRBV6-6 and TRBJ1-2, with unresolved D. The germline V and J ends were trimmed by 5 bases and 3 bases, with 10 bases remaining between them. Germline V gene sequence: CDR1 MNHNY, CDR2 SVGAGI (reference sequence). The CDR3 consists of 13 residues. CDR3 sequence reads: CASSPRGYYGYTF. The CDR3 nucleotides read TGTGCCAGCAGTCCTCGGGGATACTATGGCTACACCTTC.

The chain has TRBV5-1 and TRBJ2-7; TRBD2 agrees at 11 bases. This CDR3 has 16 residues. Germline V CDR1 and CDR2: SGHRS, YFSETQ. V lost 4 bases, J lost 2 bases, and 8 bases stayed unmatched. CDR3 sequence: CASSTLGTSGTYEQYF. CDR3 DNA sequence: TGCGCCAGCAGCACCTTGGGGACTAGCGGAACCTACGAGCAGTACTTC.

This clone has a single count. The chain is built from TRBV7-2 and TRBJ2-7; D is undetermined. V was clipped by 2 bases and J by 7 bases, with 12 bases between them. CDR1 and CDR2 from the germline V gene are SGHTA and FQGNSA. The CDR3 contains 13 residues. The CDR3 loop reads CASSLSLAREQYF. CDR3 coding DNA: TGTGCCAGCAGCTTAAGTTTGGCTAGGGAGCAGTACTTC.

J is TRBJ2-5 and V is TRBV28; no firm D call. Between the trimmed V and J ends, which lost 3 bases and 5 bases, there was a span of 13 bases. Germline values: CDR1 MDHEN, CDR2 SYDVKM. The CDR3 is 14 amino acids. CDR3 DNA: TGTGCCAGCAGTTTTTCGGGTAGCTGGGAGACCCAGTACTTC. Its translation: CASSFSGSWETQYF.

The J gene is TRBJ2-7, the V gene TRBV11-2, with D possibly being TRBD1 (6 bases). The length of the CDR3 is 16 residues. The ends were cut back, 0 bases at V and 4 bases at J, with 16 bases in the middle. The V gene's germline CDR1 is SGHAT and CDR2 FQNNGV. CDR3 in amino acids: CASSLDPGEGWYEQYF. In DNA form, the CDR3 reads TGTGCCAGCAGCTTAGATCCAGGGGAAGGGTGGTACGAGCAGTACTTC.

This sequence joins TRBV10-3 and TRBJ1-2, with 7 bases matching TRBD1. Germline CDR1 and CDR2: ENHRY and SYGVKD. The CDR3 has 13 amino acids. The V and J ends lost 4 bases and 6 bases, in that order; junction bases with no gene match: 5. For the CDR3, the DNA is TGTGCCATCAGTGGGCAGGGGGTGGATGGCTACACCTTC. It yields the protein CAISGQGVDGYTF.

This chain joins TRBV5-4 and TRBJ2-1; 11 positions match TRBD2. This CDR3 comprises 17 residues. Germline CDR1 is SGHNT and CDR2 is YYREEE (reference sequence). V lost 0 bases and J lost 0; bases outside the gene matches: 2. DNA of the CDR3: TGTGCCAGCAGCTTGGGAGGACTAGCGGGCTCCTACAATGAGCAGTTCTTC. Translation gives CASSLGGLAGSYNEQFF.

The chain recombines TRBV27 with TRBJ1-6; the D is unclear. CDR1 is MNHEY, CDR2 SMNVEV, per germline (reference sequence). This CDR3 comprises 12 residues. Deletions cut 5 bases from V and 4 bases from J, with 3 bases between. DNA of the CDR3: TGTGCCAGCAGTCCTTATAATTCACCCCTCCACTTT. It encodes CASSPYNSPLHF.

This sequence joins TRBV19 and TRBJ1-3, with unresolved D. CDR1 LNHDA and CDR2 SQIVND come from the germline V gene (reference sequence). V was clipped by 5 bases and J by 0 bases, with 11 bases between them. The CDR3 contains 15 residues. This CDR3 reads CASSANHFSGNTIYF. The CDR3 nucleotides read TGTGCCAGTAGTGCTAATCACTTCTCTGGAAACACCATATATTTT.

V is TRBV5-5 and J is TRBJ1-6, with TRBD1 identical over 7 bases. Germline lookup yields CDR1 SGHKS and CDR2 YYEKEE (reference sequence). V was pared by 2 bases and J by 4 bases, with 6 bases of the junction left unmatched. The CDR3 spans 16 residues. The CDR3 DNA sequence: TGTGCCAGCAGCTTTTCCGGGACAGCTTATAATTCACCCCTCCACTTT. It codes for CASSFSGTAYNSPLHF. Variable domain in full (rest from reference TRBV5-5 and TRBJ1-6): DAGVTQSPTHLIKTRGQQVTLRCSPISGHKSVSWYQQVLGQGPQFIFQYYEKEERGRGNFPDRFSARQFPNYSSELNVNALLLGDSALYLCASSFSGTAYNSPLHFGNGTRLTVT.

This clone was found a few times. The chain links TRBV5-5 to TRBJ2-7; 8 bases map to TRBD1. The CDR3 covers 18 residues. CDR1 and CDR2 from the germline V gene are SGHKS and YYEKEE (reference sequence). V trimming: 0 bases; J trimming: 3 bases; junction bases outside the gene matches: 14. The CDR3 protein is CASSLEVTPGQGVYEQYF. Here the CDR3 DNA reads TGTGCCAGCAGCTTGGAAGTCACCCCCGGACAGGGAGTCTACGAGCAGTACTTC.

The chain employs TRBV29-1 and TRBJ2-7; 11 nucleotides align to TRBD2. In germline, CDR1 is SQVTM, CDR2 ANQGSEA. The CDR3 covers 14 residues. Unmatched junction bases numbered 8, after V lost 6 bases and J lost 4 bases. CDR3 in DNA: TGCAGCGTGAAACTAGCGGGGGTTTTATACGAGCAGTACTTC. The encoded protein is CSVKLAGVLYEQYF.

V usage is TRBV10-3 and J usage is TRBJ1-2; a possible D gene is TRBD1 (6 bases). This CDR3 is 14 amino acids long. The V gene's germline CDR1 is ENHRY and CDR2 SYGVKD. V lost 4 bases, J lost 7 bases, and 16 bases lay in between. The CDR3 here is CAISAPTGPGGYTF. The CDR3 DNA follows: TGTGCCATCAGTGCCCCCACAGGGCCGGGTGGCTACACCTTC.

The V gene is TRBV27, the J gene TRBJ2-4, with D possibly TRBD1 on 5 matching bases. The germline V and J ends were trimmed by 3 bases and 9 bases, with 15 bases remaining between them. The CDR3 totals 14 residues. Germline values: CDR1 MNHEY, CDR2 SMNVEV (reference sequence). The CDR3 spells CASSFSRQGGIQYF. The CDR3 coding sequence is TGTGCCAGCAGTTTTTCACGCCAGGGTGGCATTCAGTACTTC.